A selection of T cell receptor beta chains follows, all from one sample in a study of beta chain features in type 1 diabetes. Measured with immunoSEQ multiplex PCR; TCRdb has only the in-frame clones, and not every one. The table includes more than 550,000 clones, over 11% detected once. Sequenced: naive CD4+ T cells from blood. Receptors were obtained from a man between 18 and 29 years old with type 1 diabetes. Both conserved end residues are part of each CDR3. A D gene is named only where the DNA matches it firmly. Clone size is shown for a subset of rows, as once, few, many or a class of expanded clone.

V: TRBV4-1
D: TRBD1
J: TRBJ2-1
length: 14
size: -
DNA: TGCGCCAGCCAGGACAGGGGGCGAGGGTTTGAGCAGTTCTTC
CDR3: CASQDRGRGFEQFF

V: TRBV7-9
D: TRBD1
J: TRBJ1-4
length: 15
size: few
DNA: TGTGCCAGCAGCTTTGGTGGGACAGGAAATGAAAAACTGTTTTTT
CDR3: CASSFGGTGNEKLFF

V: TRBV25-1
D: -
J: TRBJ2-7
length: 12
size: few
DNA: TGTGCCAGCAAGGCTGCTGCCTACGAGCAGTACTTC
CDR3: CASKAAAYEQYF

V: TRBV5-1
D: -
J: TRBJ1-3
length: 16
size: few
DNA: TGCGCCAGCAGCCCGGCGGGCGCCCTCTCTGGAAACACCATATATTTT
CDR3: CASSPAGALSGNTIYF

V: TRBV20-1
D: -
J: TRBJ1-1
length: 10
size: -
DNA: TGCAGAGGGCAGGGGAAAGAGGCTTTCTTT
CDR3: CRGQGKEAFF

V: TRBV10-3
D: -
J: TRBJ2-7
length: 15
size: -
DNA: TGTGCCATCAGCAACCTCGGGACGGAATTATACGAGCAGTACTTC
CDR3: CAISNLGTELYEQYF

V: TRBV2
D: -
J: TRBJ2-1
length: 13
size: -
DNA: TGTGCCAGCAGCCCATCTCGGGACGGAGAGCAGTTCTTC
CDR3: CASSPSRDGEQFF

V: TRBV5-1
D: -
J: TRBJ2-2
length: 15
size: -
DNA: TGCGCCAGCAGCTTTACAGGTTTAAACACCGGGGAGCTGTTTTTT
CDR3: CASSFTGLNTGELFF

V: TRBV5-1
D: TRBD2
J: TRBJ2-3
length: 16
size: -
DNA: TGCGCCAGCAGCTTGGAGGTCAGCGGGGGGTCAGATACGCAGTATTTT
CDR3: CASSLEVSGGSDTQYF

V: TRBV9
D: -
J: TRBJ2-5
length: 15
size: -
DNA: TGTGCCAGCAGCGTGGGCGGGGCGCTTCAAGAGACCCAGTACTTC
CDR3: CASSVGGALQETQYF

V: TRBV29-1
D: TRBD2
J: TRBJ2-2
length: 15
size: few
DNA: TGCAGCGTTGATGTGGGCCTAGCGGGAACCGGGGAGCTGTTTTTT
CDR3: CSVDVGLAGTGELFF

V: TRBV2
D: -
J: TRBJ2-1
length: 13
size: -
DNA: TGTGCCAGCGAGGTCACGACCGGCAATGAGCAGTTCTTC
CDR3: CASEVTTGNEQFF

V: TRBV6-1
D: -
J: TRBJ2-7
length: 15
size: -
DNA: TGTGCCAGCAGTGAAGGTGGAGGGTCGGTCGACGAGCAGTACTTC
CDR3: CASSEGGGSVDEQYF

V: TRBV28
D: -
J: TRBJ1-4
length: 12
size: few
DNA: TGTGCCAGCAGCCTACCGGGTGAAAAACTGTTTTTT
CDR3: CASSLPGEKLFF

V: TRBV27
D: TRBD2
J: TRBJ2-4
length: 17
size: few
DNA: TGTGCCAGCAGCGAAGGTAGCGGGAGGATTACCAAAAACATTCAGTACTTC
CDR3: CASSEGSGRITKNIQYF

V: TRBV11-2
D: -
J: TRBJ2-2
length: 14
size: -
DNA: TGTGCCAGCAGCTATGGGCTGTTCACCGGGGAGCTGTTTTTT
CDR3: CASSYGLFTGELFF

V: TRBV5-1
D: TRBD2
J: TRBJ2-1
length: 16
size: few
DNA: TGCGCCAGCAGCTTGGCGGCTAGCGGGGGCCTCAATGAGCAGTTCTTC
CDR3: CASSLAASGGLNEQFF

V: TRBV5-1
D: -
J: TRBJ2-3
length: 15
size: -
DNA: TGCGCCAGCAGCTTGCTTTCGGATTCGGGAGATACGCAGTATTTT
CDR3: CASSLLSDSGDTQYF

V: TRBV18
D: -
J: TRBJ2-3
length: 14
size: few
DNA: TGTGCCAGCTCCTCCACGGGGTTCACAGATACGCAGTATTTT
CDR3: CASSSTGFTDTQYF

V: TRBV10-3
D: -
J: TRBJ2-5
length: 13
size: -
DNA: TGTGCCATCAGCGTCCGGCAGGGTCAGACCCAGTACTTC
CDR3: CAISVRQGQTQYF

V: TRBV6-5
D: TRBD1
J: TRBJ2-7
length: 14
size: few
DNA: TGTGCCAGCAGTCCCCTTTCGACAGGGTACGAGCAGTACTTC
CDR3: CASSPLSTGYEQYF

V: TRBV27
D: -
J: TRBJ2-7
length: 13
size: few
DNA: TGTGCCAGCAGCCAGACAGTTTCCTACGAGCAGTACTTC
CDR3: CASSQTVSYEQYF

V: TRBV30
D: -
J: TRBJ1-1
length: 13
size: -
DNA: TGTGCCTGGAGTGTACGATGGAACACTGAAGCTTTCTTT
CDR3: CAWSVRWNTEAFF

V: TRBV29-1
D: -
J: TRBJ2-7
length: 12
size: -
DNA: TGCAGCGCCATGACTAGCTCCTACGAGCAGTACTTC
CDR3: CSAMTSSYEQYF

V: TRBV19
D: TRBD1
J: TRBJ2-1
length: 15
size: -
DNA: TGTGCCAGTAGTGTCGGACAGGGGGGGCACAATGAGCAGTTCTTC
CDR3: CASSVGQGGHNEQFF

V: TRBV29-1
D: -
J: TRBJ1-2
length: 17
size: -
DNA: TGCAGCGTTGTGGGGGGCACTCAGGGAATGGGGAACTATGGCTACACCTTC
CDR3: CSVVGGTQGMGNYGYTF

V: TRBV30
D: TRBD1
J: TRBJ1-4
length: 14
size: once
DNA: TGTGCCTGGAGGCCGGGACAGAGTAATGAAAAACTGTTTTTT
CDR3: CAWRPGQSNEKLFF

V: TRBV30
D: -
J: TRBJ1-2
length: 10
size: -
DNA: TGTGCCTGGAACCAGGGTGGCTACACCTTC
CDR3: CAWNQGGYTF

V: TRBV11-2
D: -
J: TRBJ1-1
length: 14
size: -
DNA: TGTGCCAGCAGCTTACCTACAGGGAGTGGTGAAGCTTTCTTT
CDR3: CASSLPTGSGEAFF

V: TRBV7-3
D: TRBD2
J: TRBJ2-5
length: 14
size: -
DNA: TGTGCCAGCAGCCTTGGTAGCGGGCAAGAGACCCAGTACTTC
CDR3: CASSLGSGQETQYF

V: TRBV30
D: -
J: TRBJ2-3
length: 14
size: few
DNA: TGTGCCTGGAGTGGACAAGCATCCACAGATACGCAGTATTTT
CDR3: CAWSGQASTDTQYF

V: TRBV6-6
D: TRBD2
J: TRBJ2-7
length: 13
size: few
DNA: TGTGCCAGCAGTTACCCCGCGGGGGGCGAGCAGTACTTC
CDR3: CASSYPAGGEQYF

V: TRBV19
D: -
J: TRBJ2-7
length: 14
size: few
DNA: TGTGCCAGTAGTAGGGGGACGGGACACTACGAGCAGTACTTC
CDR3: CASSRGTGHYEQYF

V: TRBV7-7
D: -
J: TRBJ2-5
length: 13
size: -
DNA: TGTGCTAGCAGCTTTGGGTGGCAAGAGACCCAGTACTTC
CDR3: CASSFGWQETQYF

V: TRBV20-1
D: TRBD1
J: TRBJ2-4
length: 11
size: few
DNA: TGCAGTGCGGGGGACAGGAACATTCAGTACTTC
CDR3: CSAGDRNIQYF

V: TRBV28
D: TRBD1
J: TRBJ1-5
length: 14
size: once
DNA: TGTGCCAGCAGTTCCGGGACAGGGAATCAGCCCCAGCATTTT
CDR3: CASSSGTGNQPQHF

V: TRBV4-1
D: -
J: TRBJ2-5
length: 15
size: -
DNA: TGCGCCAGCAGCCGTCACCATACGAACCAAGAGACCCAGTACTTC
CDR3: CASSRHHTNQETQYF

V: TRBV7-9
D: -
J: TRBJ2-1
length: 15
size: -
DNA: TGTGCCAGCAGCTTAAATATGGGCCGACGTAATGAGCAGTTCTTC
CDR3: CASSLNMGRRNEQFF

V: TRBV5-1
D: TRBD2
J: TRBJ2-5
length: 16
size: -
DNA: TGCGCCAGCAGCTTGGAAGGCGGGAGGGCCTCCGGGACCCAGTACTTC
CDR3: CASSLEGGRASGTQYF

V: TRBV5-6
D: -
J: TRBJ2-7
length: 12
size: -
DNA: TGTGCCAGCAGCTTGGGGGTGTACGAGCAGTACTTC
CDR3: CASSLGVYEQYF

V: TRBV7-9
D: -
J: TRBJ1-2
length: 13
size: -
DNA: TGTGCCAGCAGTCCCCAGGAAGGGTCCGGGTACACCTTC
CDR3: CASSPQEGSGYTF

V: TRBV7-9
D: -
J: TRBJ1-1
length: 15
size: few
DNA: TGTGCCAGCAGCTTAAACCCGGGTATGAACACTGAAGCTTTCTTT
CDR3: CASSLNPGMNTEAFF

V: TRBV5-1
D: -
J: TRBJ1-1
length: 13
size: -
DNA: TGCGCCAGCAGCTTGGGCCTCAACACTGAAGCTTTCTTT
CDR3: CASSLGLNTEAFF

V: TRBV19
D: TRBD1
J: TRBJ1-2
length: 13
size: few
DNA: TGTGCCAGTAGGAGACAGGGCGCCTATGGCTACACCTTC
CDR3: CASRRQGAYGYTF

V: TRBV6-1
D: -
J: TRBJ2-2
length: 15
size: -
DNA: TGTGCCAGCAGTGAAGAGGAATGGGTTCCCGGGGAGCTGTTTTTT
CDR3: CASSEEEWVPGELFF

V: TRBV7-2
D: -
J: TRBJ2-3
length: 12
size: -
DNA: TGTGCCAGCAGCACGTTAGGAGATACGCAGTATTTT
CDR3: CASSTLGDTQYF

V: TRBV18
D: -
J: TRBJ2-5
length: 11
size: few
DNA: TGTGCCAGCTCATCCCAGGAGACCCAGTACTTC
CDR3: CASSSQETQYF

V: TRBV5-4
D: -
J: TRBJ2-1
length: 14
size: few
DNA: TGTGCCAGCAGCTTGTTAGGGGCCGATACAGAGCAGTTCTTC
CDR3: CASSLLGADTEQFF

V: TRBV30
D: -
J: TRBJ1-2
length: 11
size: few
DNA: TGTGCCTGGAGTGGGGGTTATGGCTACACCTTC
CDR3: CAWSGGYGYTF

V: TRBV14
D: -
J: TRBJ2-3
length: 17
size: few
DNA: TGTGCCAGCAGCCAAGAACGATGGCAGGGAGGCACAGATACGCAGTATTTT
CDR3: CASSQERWQGGTDTQYF

V: TRBV7-9
D: TRBD1
J: TRBJ1-1
length: 12
size: -
DNA: TGTGCCAGCAGCTCAGAGGACAGGTTTGGTTTCTTT
CDR3: CASSSEDRFGFF

V: TRBV2
D: -
J: TRBJ2-3
length: 14
size: few
DNA: TGTGCCAGCACTCGGATAACTGGGATAGATACGCAGTATTTT
CDR3: CASTRITGIDTQYF

V: TRBV30
D: -
J: TRBJ1-1
length: 14
size: -
DNA: TGTGCCTGGAGTGTACCCAGCCTGAACACTGAAGCTTTCTTT
CDR3: CAWSVPSLNTEAFF

V: TRBV6-6
D: -
J: TRBJ1-5
length: 15
size: few
DNA: TGTGCCAGCAGTTACTCGGGCAGGGTGGATCAGCCCCAGCATTTT
CDR3: CASSYSGRVDQPQHF

V: TRBV19
D: TRBD1
J: TRBJ2-7
length: 14
size: -
DNA: TGTGCCAGTAGTCCGGGACAGGGGCGCTACGAGCAGTACTTC
CDR3: CASSPGQGRYEQYF